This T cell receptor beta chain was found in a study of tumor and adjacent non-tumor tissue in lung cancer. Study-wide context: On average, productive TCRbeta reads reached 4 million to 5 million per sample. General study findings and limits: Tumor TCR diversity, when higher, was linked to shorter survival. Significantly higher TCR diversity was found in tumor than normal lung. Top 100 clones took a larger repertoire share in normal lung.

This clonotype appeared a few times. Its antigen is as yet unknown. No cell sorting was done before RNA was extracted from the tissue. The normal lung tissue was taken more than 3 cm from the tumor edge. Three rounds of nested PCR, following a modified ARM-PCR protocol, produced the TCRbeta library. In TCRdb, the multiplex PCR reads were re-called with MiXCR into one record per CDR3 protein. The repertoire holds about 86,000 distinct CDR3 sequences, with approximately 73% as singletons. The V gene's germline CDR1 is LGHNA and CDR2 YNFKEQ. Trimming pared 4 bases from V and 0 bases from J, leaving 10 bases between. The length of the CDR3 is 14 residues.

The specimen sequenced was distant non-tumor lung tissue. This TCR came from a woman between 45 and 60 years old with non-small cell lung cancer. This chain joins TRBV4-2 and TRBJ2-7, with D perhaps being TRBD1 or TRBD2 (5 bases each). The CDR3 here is CASSPGTNSYEQYF. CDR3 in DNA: TGTGCCAGCAGCCCCGGGACGAACTCCTACGAGCAGTACTTC.